Listed below are T cell receptor beta chains from one sample, sequenced in a study of blood T cells in healthy people across ages. From the 5' RACE reads, TCRdb called clonotypes with MiXCR, one entry per CDR3 protein. The table shows around 1.5 million distinct CDR3 sequences, with roughly 60% occurring only once. Sequenced sample: blood. These receptors originate from a man between 18 and 35 years old in good health. The CDR3 runs from the conserved cysteine through the conserved F or W. A D gene is named only where the DNA matches it firmly.

J gene	V gene	D gene	CDR3 protein
TRBJ2-7	TRBV6-1	-	CASSVLKGRPYEQYF
TRBJ2-7	TRBV30	-	CAWSVGPYEQYF
TRBJ2-3	TRBV29-1	-	CSVDEVTDTQYF
TRBJ1-2	TRBV4-1	-	CASSRGIGGVRYGCTF
TRBJ1-1	TRBV12-3/TRBV12-4	-	CASSRPPMNTEAFF
TRBJ2-3	TRBV6-5	-	CASRVHPSTDTQYF
TRBJ2-1	TRBV5-1	-	CASSEKDRIGYNEQFF
TRBJ2-6	TRBV9	TRBD1	CASSVGEGQVLGANVLTF
TRBJ2-1	TRBV11-2	-	CASSNTQGHEQFF
TRBJ2-7	TRBV4-1	-	CASSLLRATPYEQYF
TRBJ1-1	TRBV5-1	-	CASTKRGDGGPSTEAFF
TRBJ2-7	TRBV4-1	-	CASSQTAGAPYEQYF
TRBJ1-1	TRBV12-3/TRBV12-4	-	CASSRRTNTEAFF
TRBJ2-5	TRBV28	TRBD1	CASSRQGAKEETQYF
TRBJ2-5	TRBV25-1	-	CASTAGAGEVETQYF
TRBJ1-2	TRBV3-1	TRBD1	CASSRPTGLDRDYGYTF
TRBJ2-1	TRBV2	-	CASGSPGATNEQFF
TRBJ2-3	TRBV10-3	TRBD2	CAISESAGAIDTQYF
TRBJ2-5	TRBV24-1	-	CATSDSETQYF
TRBJ2-4	TRBV29-1	-	CSVQGILAKNIQYF
TRBJ1-5	TRBV19	TRBD1	CASPIMDRGVNQPQHF
-	TRBV4-3	-	CASSQDLGGGSYEQYF
TRBJ2-7	TRBV5-1	TRBD2	CASSFGLAGGLSYEQYF
TRBJ2-5	TRBV11-2	TRBD2	CASSFGTSVAGGRETQYF
TRBJ2-7	TRBV27	-	CASSFFGGLTNEQYF
TRBJ2-7	TRBV4-1	TRBD1	CASSQAGQGYEQYF